The entry below gives a single T cell receptor (beta chain) sequence along with its context. What it binds is unknown. V lost 3 bases, J lost 4 bases, and 15 bases lay in between. This CDR3 has 15 residues. The data belong to a study of T-cell memory formation after mild COVID-19. The study's findings and limits: Pre-infection memory already had some responding clones, implying cross-reactive memory joined. CD4+ contracting clones lay mainly in CM and EM, CD8+ ones in EMRA.

TCRdb processed the 5' RACE reads anew with MiXCR; each CDR3 protein has one entry. The sample shows 500,000 to 650,000 distinct CDR3 sequences, roughly 21% of them seen only once. This receptor was obtained from an adult woman who had mild COVID-19 (a few samples of this study predate the infection). Cell type and time point are not known. The sample comprised PBMCs or a T cell subset sorted from them (not recorded which). V gene TRBV12-3 or TRBV12-4 combines with J gene TRBJ1-1; D is unclear. The chain's CDR3 is CASSLGRVGITEAFF. For the CDR3, the DNA is TGTGCCAGCAGTTTGGGAAGGGTGGGGATCACTGAAGCTTTCTTT.